This T cell receptor beta chain was found in a study of vaccination and CD4 T cells after COVID-19. Overall study: Each enrolled participant received a two-dose regimen of either BNT162b2 or mRNA-1273 vaccine. Stimulation of cells relied on overlapping spike peptides derived from SARS-CoV-2, HCoV-NL63, HCoV-OC43 and HCoV-229E.

Germline V gene sequence: CDR1 LNHDA, CDR2 SQIVND (reference sequence). Trimming at V came to 4 bases and at J to 6 bases, leaving 8 bases not matched to a gene. CDR3 size: 14 residues. The treatment was: roughly 10-day PBMC culture with coronavirus spike peptide pools or control peptides (ViraFEST assay). Expansion of antigen-specific T cells with peptide pools by ViraFEST preceded sequencing of TCRs. The Oncomine TCR Beta short-read assay was applied to DNA of cultured CD4+ T cells. From cultured CD4+ T cells, genomic DNA was extracted. MiXCR was run by TCRdb on the PCR reads, yielding one entry per CDR3 protein. The sample lists about 20,000 distinct CDR3 sequences, 48% occurring once. This clonotype has more than one count but fewer than ten. Its antigen remains unidentified.

The sample was CD4+ T cells from blood, cultured in vitro. The chain uses TRBV19 and TRBJ1-1; 7 bases agree with TRBD1. The sequence came from a human donor who had recovered from COVID-19. CDR3 protein: CASSTTGAGSEAFF. The CDR3 DNA reads as TGTGCCAGTAGTACAACAGGGGCCGGGTCTGAAGCTTTCTTT.